A single T cell receptor beta chain is shown here with its context. TCRdb's table, derived via immunoSEQ multiplex PCR, lists solely in-frame clones and lacks some. In the table there are 130,000 or so clones, around 91% of which are singletons. These data originate in a study of blood T cell repertoires in COVID-19. As for the study in general: COVID-19 samples from acute and convalescent phases originated in the United States, Italy and Spain.

V dropped 5 bases and J dropped 7 bases, with 10 bases sitting between them. The germline CDR1 and CDR2 sequences are KGHDR and SFDVKD. CDR3 length equals 12 residues. The chain uses TRBV24-1 and TRBJ1-2, with D maybe TRBD1 (6 bases). Material: peripheral blood. The receptor comes from a man in his sixties or seventies with active or convalescent COVID-19. In DNA form, the CDR3 reads TGTGCCACCAGTGGAGGGGGGGTTGGCTACACCTTC. Protein sequence: CATSGGGVGYTF.